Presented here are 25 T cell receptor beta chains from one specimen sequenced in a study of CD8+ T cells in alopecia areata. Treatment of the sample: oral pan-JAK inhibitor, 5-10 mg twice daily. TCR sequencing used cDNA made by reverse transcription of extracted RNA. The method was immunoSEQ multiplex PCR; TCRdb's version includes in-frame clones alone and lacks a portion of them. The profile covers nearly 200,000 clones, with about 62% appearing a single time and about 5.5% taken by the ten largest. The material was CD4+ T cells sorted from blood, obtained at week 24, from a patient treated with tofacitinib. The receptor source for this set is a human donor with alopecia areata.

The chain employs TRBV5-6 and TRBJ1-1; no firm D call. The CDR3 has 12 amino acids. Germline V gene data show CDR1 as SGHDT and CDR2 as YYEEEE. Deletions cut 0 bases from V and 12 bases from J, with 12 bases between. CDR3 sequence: CASSLASSGSFF. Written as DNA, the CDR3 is TGTGCCAGCAGCTTGGCCTCTTCGGGGTCTTTCTTT. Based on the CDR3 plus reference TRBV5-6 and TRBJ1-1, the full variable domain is DAGVTQSPTHLIKTRGQQVTLRCSPKSGHDTVSWYQQALGQGPQFIFQYYEEEERQRGNFPDRFSGHQFPNYSSELNVNALLLGDSALYLCASSLASSGSFFGQGTRLTVV.

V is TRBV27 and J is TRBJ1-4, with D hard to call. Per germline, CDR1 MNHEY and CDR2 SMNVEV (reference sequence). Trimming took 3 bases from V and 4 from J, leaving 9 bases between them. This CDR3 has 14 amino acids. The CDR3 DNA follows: TGTGCCAGCAGTTTTGGGCCGAATAATGAAAAACTGTTTTTT. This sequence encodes CASSFGPNNEKLFF. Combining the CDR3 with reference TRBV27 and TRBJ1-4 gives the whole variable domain EAQVTQNPRYLITVTGKKLTVTCSQNMNHEYMSWYRQDPGLGLRQIYYSMNVEVTDKGDVPEGYKVSRKEKRNFPLILESPSPNQTSLYFCASSFGPNNEKLFFGSGTQLSVL.

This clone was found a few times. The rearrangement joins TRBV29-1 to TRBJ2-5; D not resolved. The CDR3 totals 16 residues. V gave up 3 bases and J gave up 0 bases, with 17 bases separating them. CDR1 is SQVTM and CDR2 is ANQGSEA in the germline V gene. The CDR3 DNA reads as TGCAGCGTTGAGGATGGCCGATTGGGTTACCAAGAGACCCAGTACTTC. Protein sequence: CSVEDGRLGYQETQYF.

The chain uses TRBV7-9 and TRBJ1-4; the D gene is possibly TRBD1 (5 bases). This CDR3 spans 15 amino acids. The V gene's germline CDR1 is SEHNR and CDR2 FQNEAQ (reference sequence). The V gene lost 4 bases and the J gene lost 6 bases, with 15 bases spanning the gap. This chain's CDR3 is CASSSSGPSDEKLFF. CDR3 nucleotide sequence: TGTGCCAGCAGCTCCTCGGGACCTTCTGATGAAAAACTGTTTTTT.

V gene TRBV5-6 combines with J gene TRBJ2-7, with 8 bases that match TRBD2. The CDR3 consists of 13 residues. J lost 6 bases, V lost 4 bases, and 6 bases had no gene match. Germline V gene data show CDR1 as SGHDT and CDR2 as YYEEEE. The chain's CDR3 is CASSPGLASEQYF. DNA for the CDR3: TGTGCCAGCAGCCCTGGACTAGCATCCGAGCAGTACTTC.

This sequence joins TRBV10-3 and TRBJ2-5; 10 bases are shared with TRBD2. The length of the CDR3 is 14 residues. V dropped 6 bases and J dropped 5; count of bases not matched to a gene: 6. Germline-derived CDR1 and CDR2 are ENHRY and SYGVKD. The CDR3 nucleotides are TGTGCCATCAGGGGACTAGCGCCCGGCGAGACCCAGTACTTC. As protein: CAIRGLAPGETQYF.

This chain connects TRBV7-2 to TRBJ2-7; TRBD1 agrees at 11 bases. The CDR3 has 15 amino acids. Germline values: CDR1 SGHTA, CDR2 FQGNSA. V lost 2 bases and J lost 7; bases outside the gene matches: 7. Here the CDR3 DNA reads TGTGCCAGCAGCTTATGGGGACAGGGGGGCGGTGAGCAGTACTTC. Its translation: CASSLWGQGGGEQYF. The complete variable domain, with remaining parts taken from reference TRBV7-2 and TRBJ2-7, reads GAGVSQSPSNKVTEKGKDVELRCDPISGHTALYWYRQSLGQGLEFLIYFQGNSAPDKSGLPSDRFSAERTGGSVSTLTIQRTQQEDSAVYLCASSLWGQGGGEQYFGPGTRLTVT.

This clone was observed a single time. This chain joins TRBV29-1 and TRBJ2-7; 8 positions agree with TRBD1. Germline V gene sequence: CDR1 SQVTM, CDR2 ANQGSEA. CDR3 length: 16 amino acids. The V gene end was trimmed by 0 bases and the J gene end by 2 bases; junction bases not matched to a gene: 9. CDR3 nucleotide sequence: TGCAGCGTTGAAGACGCTATTGGGACAGGAACCTACGAGCAGTACTTC. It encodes CSVEDAIGTGTYEQYF.

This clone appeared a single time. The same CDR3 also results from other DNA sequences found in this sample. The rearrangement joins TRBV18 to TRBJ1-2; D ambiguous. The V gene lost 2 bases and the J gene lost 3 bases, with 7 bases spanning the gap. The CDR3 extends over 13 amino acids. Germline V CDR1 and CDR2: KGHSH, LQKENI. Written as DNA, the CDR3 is TGTGCCAGCTCACCAGACGGAGACTATGGCTACACCTTC. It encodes CASSPDGDYGYTF.

CDR3 loop: CAWRRRTERYTDTQYF. DNA of the CDR3: TGTGCCTGGAGACGGAGGACAGAGAGATACACAGATACGCAGTATTTT. The chain joins TRBV30 to TRBJ2-3, with a weak D call TRBD1 (6 bases). V was pared by 3 bases and J by 2 bases, with 18 bases between. CDR3 length: 16 residues. Looked up from germline, CDR1 is GTSNPN and CDR2 is SVGIG (reference sequence). Drawing the rest from reference TRBV30 and TRBJ2-3, the complete variable domain is SQTIHQWPATLVQPVGSPLSLECTVEGTSNPNLYWYRQAAGRGLQLLFYSVGIGQISSEVPQNLSASRPQDRQFILSSKKLLLSDSGFYLCAWRRRTERYTDTQYFGPGTRLTVL.

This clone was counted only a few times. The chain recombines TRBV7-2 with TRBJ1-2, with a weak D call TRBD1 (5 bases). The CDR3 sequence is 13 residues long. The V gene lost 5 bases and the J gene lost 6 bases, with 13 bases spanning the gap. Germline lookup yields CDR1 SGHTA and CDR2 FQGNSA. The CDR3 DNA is TGTGCCAGCAGCCCTTGGGACTCCAATGGCTACACCTTC. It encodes CASSPWDSNGYTF. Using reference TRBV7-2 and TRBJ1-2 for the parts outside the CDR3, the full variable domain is GAGVSQSPSNKVTEKGKDVELRCDPISGHTALYWYRQSLGQGLEFLIYFQGNSAPDKSGLPSDRFSAERTGGSVSTLTIQRTQQEDSAVYLCASSPWDSNGYTFGSGTRLTVV.

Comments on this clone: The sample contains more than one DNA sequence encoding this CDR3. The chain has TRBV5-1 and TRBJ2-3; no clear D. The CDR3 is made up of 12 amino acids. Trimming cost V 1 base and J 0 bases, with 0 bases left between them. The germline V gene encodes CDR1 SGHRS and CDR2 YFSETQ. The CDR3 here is CASSLSTDTQYF. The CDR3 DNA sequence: TGCGCCAGCAGCTTGAGCACAGATACGCAGTATTTT.

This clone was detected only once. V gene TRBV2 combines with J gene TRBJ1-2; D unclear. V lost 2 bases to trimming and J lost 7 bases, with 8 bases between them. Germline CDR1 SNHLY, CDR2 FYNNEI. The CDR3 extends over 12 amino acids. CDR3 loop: CASSESGVGYTF. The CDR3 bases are TGTGCCAGCAGTGAATCTGGGGTTGGCTACACCTTC.

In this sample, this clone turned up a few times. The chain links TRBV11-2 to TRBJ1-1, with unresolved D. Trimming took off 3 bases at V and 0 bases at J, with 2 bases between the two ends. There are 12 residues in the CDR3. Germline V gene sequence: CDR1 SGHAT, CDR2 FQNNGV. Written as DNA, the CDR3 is TGTGCCAGCAGCTTCGTGAACACTGAAGCTTTCTTT. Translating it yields CASSFVNTEAFF.

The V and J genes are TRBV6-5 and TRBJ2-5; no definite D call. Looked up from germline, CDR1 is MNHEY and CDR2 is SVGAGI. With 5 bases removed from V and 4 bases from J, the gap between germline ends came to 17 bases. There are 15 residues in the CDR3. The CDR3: CASSPGTLRGETQYF. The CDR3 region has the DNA TGTGCCAGCAGTCCAGGCACCCTGCGCGGAGAGACCCAGTACTTC.

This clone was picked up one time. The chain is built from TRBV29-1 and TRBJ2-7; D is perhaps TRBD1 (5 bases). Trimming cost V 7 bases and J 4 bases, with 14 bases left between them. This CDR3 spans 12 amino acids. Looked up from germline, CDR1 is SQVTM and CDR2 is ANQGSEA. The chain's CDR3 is CSALGHLYEQYF. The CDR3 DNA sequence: TGCAGCGCGTTAGGACACCTGTACGAGCAGTACTTC.

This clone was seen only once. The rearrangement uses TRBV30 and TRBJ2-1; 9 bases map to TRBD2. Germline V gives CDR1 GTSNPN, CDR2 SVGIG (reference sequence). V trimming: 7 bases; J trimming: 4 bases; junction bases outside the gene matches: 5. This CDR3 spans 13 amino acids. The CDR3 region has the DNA TGTGCCTCGCTAGCGGGGAGATACAATGAGCAGTTCTTC. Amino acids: CASLAGRYNEQFF.

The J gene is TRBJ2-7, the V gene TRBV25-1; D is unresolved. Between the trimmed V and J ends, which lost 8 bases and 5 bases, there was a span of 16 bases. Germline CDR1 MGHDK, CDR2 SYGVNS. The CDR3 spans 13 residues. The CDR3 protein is CASQGPPRHEQYF. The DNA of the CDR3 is TGTGCCAGCCAAGGGCCCCCCAGGCACGAGCAGTACTTC.

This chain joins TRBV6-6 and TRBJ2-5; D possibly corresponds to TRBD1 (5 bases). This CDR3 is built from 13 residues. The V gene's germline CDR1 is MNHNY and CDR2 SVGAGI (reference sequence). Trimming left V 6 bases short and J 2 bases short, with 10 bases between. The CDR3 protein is CASRDNAQETQYF. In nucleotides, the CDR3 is TGTGCCAGCAGGGACAATGCACAAGAGACCCAGTACTTC.

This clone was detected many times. The CDR3 region is CASSLFPGDEKLFF. The CDR3 DNA reads as TGTGCCAGCAGCTTATTTCCGGGAGATGAAAAACTGTTTTTT. This rearrangement joins TRBV7-3 to TRBJ1-4; D is undetermined. V gave up 2 bases and J gave up 6 bases, with 10 bases separating them. There are 14 residues in the CDR3. The germline V gene encodes CDR1 SGHTA and CDR2 FQGTGA.

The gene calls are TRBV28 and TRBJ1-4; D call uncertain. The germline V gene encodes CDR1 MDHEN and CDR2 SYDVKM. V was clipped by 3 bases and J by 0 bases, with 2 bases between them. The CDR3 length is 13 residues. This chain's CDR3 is CASSLATNEKLFF. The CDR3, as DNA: TGTGCCAGCAGTTTGGCAACTAATGAAAAACTGTTTTTT.

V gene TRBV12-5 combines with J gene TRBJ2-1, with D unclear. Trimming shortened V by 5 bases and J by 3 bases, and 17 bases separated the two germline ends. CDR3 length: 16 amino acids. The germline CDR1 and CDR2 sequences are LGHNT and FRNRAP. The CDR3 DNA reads TGTGCTAGTGGTCCCCCCGGAAGCTCCCTCTACAATGAGCAGTTCTTC. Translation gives CASGPPGSSLYNEQFF.

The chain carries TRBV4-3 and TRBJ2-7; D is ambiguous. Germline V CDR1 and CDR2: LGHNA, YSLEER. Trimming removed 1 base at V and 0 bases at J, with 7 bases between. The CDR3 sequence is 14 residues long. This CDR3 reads CASSQAITSYEQYF. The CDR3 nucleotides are TGCGCCAGCAGCCAAGCGATTACCTCCTACGAGCAGTACTTC.

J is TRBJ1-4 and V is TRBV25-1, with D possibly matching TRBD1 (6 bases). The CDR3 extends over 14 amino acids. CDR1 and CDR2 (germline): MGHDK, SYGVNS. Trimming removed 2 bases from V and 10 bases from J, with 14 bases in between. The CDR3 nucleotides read TGTGCCAGCAGTGAAGGAACAGGGAGGGGAAAACTGTTTTTT. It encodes CASSEGTGRGKLFF.

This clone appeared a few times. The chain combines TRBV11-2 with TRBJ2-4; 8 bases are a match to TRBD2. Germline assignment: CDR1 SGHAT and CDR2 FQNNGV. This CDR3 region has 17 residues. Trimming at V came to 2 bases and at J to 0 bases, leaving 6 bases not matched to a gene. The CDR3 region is CASSLTGTRIAKNIQYF. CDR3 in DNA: TGTGCCAGCAGCTTAACCGGGACTAGAATAGCCAAAAACATTCAGTACTTC.